A selection of T cell receptor beta chains follows, all from one sample in a study of cytomegalovirus exposure and HLA in healthy donors. Only in-frame clones appear in the TCRdb table, and some are missing; sequencing was by immunoSEQ multiplex PCR. Of tens of thousands of clones listed, 95% are singletons. The sequencing input was PBMCs. Receptors were obtained from a young woman in good health and CMV-seropositive. CDR3s include the opening cysteine and the closing phenylalanine or tryptophan. A D gene is named only where the DNA matches it firmly. The size of a clone is reported for some rows only, either as once, few or many, or as a class for expanded clones.

clone size: NA; V gene: TRBV10-1; D gene: NA; J gene: TRBJ2-1; CDR3 protein: CASNAGLRGDEQFF; CDR3 DNA: TGCGCCAGCAACGCAGGGTTGCGGGGCGATGAGCAGTTCTTC
clone size: NA; V gene: TRBV5-4; D gene: NA; J gene: TRBJ2-4; CDR3 protein: CASSLVGEDIQYF; CDR3 DNA: TGTGCCAGCAGCTTGGTAGGGGAAGACATTCAGTACTTC
clone size: NA; V gene: TRBV21-1; D gene: NA; J gene: TRBJ1-1; CDR3 protein: CASGPQGRRTPNTEAFF; CDR3 DNA: TGTGCCAGCGGCCCACAGGGGCGCCGCACCCCAAACACTGAAGCTTTCTTT
clone size: NA; V gene: TRBV6-5; D gene: TRBD1; J gene: TRBJ1-4; CDR3 protein: CASSLGQATNEKLFF; CDR3 DNA: TGTGCCAGCAGTCTGGGACAGGCAACTAATGAAAAACTGTTTTTT
clone size: NA; V gene: TRBV30; D gene: NA; J gene: TRBJ1-1; CDR3 protein: CAWSVRGFESEAFF; CDR3 DNA: TGTGCCTGGAGTGTACGAGGGTTCGAAAGTGAAGCTTTCTTT
clone size: NA; V gene: TRBV7-9; D gene: TRBD1; J gene: TRBJ1-6; CDR3 protein: CASNYAGTGNSPLHF; CDR3 DNA: TGTGCCAGCAACTACGCCGGGACAGGGAATTCACCCCTCCACTTT
clone size: NA; V gene: TRBV7-9; D gene: TRBD2; J gene: TRBJ2-1; CDR3 protein: CAVDGLRLAGDEQFF; CDR3 DNA: TGTGCCGTGGATGGGCTCCGACTAGCTGGGGATGAGCAGTTCTTC
clone size: NA; V gene: TRBV6-1; D gene: NA; J gene: TRBJ1-1; CDR3 protein: CASSAQVNTEAFF; CDR3 DNA: TGTGCCAGCAGTGCACAGGTTAACACTGAAGCTTTCTTT
clone size: once; V gene: TRBV7-9; D gene: TRBD2; J gene: TRBJ2-1; CDR3 protein: CASSRGLAGSEQFF; CDR3 DNA: TGTGCCAGCAGCCGTGGACTAGCGGGATCTGAGCAGTTCTTC
clone size: once; V gene: TRBV11-1; D gene: TRBD1; J gene: TRBJ1-4; CDR3 protein: CASSRTGLNEKLFF; CDR3 DNA: TGTGCCAGCAGCCGGACAGGCCTTAATGAAAAACTGTTTTTT
clone size: NA; V gene: TRBV5-1; D gene: TRBD2; J gene: TRBJ2-3; CDR3 protein: CASTLGGGPNTDTQYF; CDR3 DNA: TGCGCCAGCACCCTCGGCGGGGGGCCCAACACAGATACGCAGTATTTT
clone size: NA; V gene: TRBV28; D gene: TRBD2; J gene: TRBJ2-2; CDR3 protein: CASIESGGADTGELFF; CDR3 DNA: TGTGCCAGCATCGAGTCGGGGGGAGCTGACACCGGGGAGCTGTTTTTT
clone size: NA; V gene: TRBV6-1; D gene: NA; J gene: TRBJ1-2; CDR3 protein: CASSEVSFGQGWNYGYTF; CDR3 DNA: TGTGCCAGCAGTGAAGTGTCCTTTGGGCAGGGCTGGAACTATGGCTACACCTTC
clone size: NA; V gene: TRBV6-5; D gene: TRBD1; J gene: TRBJ2-2; CDR3 protein: CASSYGTVFTGELFF; CDR3 DNA: TGTGCCAGCAGTTACGGGACAGTGTTCACCGGGGAGCTGTTTTTT
clone size: few; V gene: TRBV7-3; D gene: TRBD2; J gene: TRBJ2-7; CDR3 protein: CASSPQRGSGEQYF; CDR3 DNA: TGTGCCAGCAGCCCACAGCGGGGGTCGGGCGAGCAGTACTTC
clone size: NA; V gene: TRBV7-8; D gene: TRBD1; J gene: TRBJ2-7; CDR3 protein: CASSLRTGPHEQYF; CDR3 DNA: TGTGCCAGCAGCCTCCGGACAGGGCCCCACGAGCAGTACTTC
clone size: NA; V gene: TRBV15; D gene: TRBD2; J gene: TRBJ2-7; CDR3 protein: CATSRDLTSGRYEQYF; CDR3 DNA: TGTGCCACCAGCAGAGATTTGACTAGCGGGAGATACGAGCAGTACTTC
clone size: NA; V gene: TRBV5-4; D gene: TRBD2; J gene: TRBJ2-1; CDR3 protein: CASSRGAGGGGNEQFF; CDR3 DNA: TGTGCCAGCAGCAGAGGAGCGGGAGGGGGGGGCAATGAGCAGTTCTTC
clone size: NA; V gene: TRBV27; D gene: TRBD1; J gene: TRBJ1-1; CDR3 protein: CASSFGGQGARNTEAFF; CDR3 DNA: TGTGCCAGCAGTTTTGGGGGACAGGGGGCGCGTAACACTGAAGCTTTCTTT
clone size: NA; V gene: TRBV11-1; D gene: NA; J gene: TRBJ2-4; CDR3 protein: CASSFRTRGIQYF; CDR3 DNA: TGTGCCAGCAGCTTTCGGACCCGGGGGATTCAGTACTTC
clone size: NA; V gene: TRBV6-5; D gene: NA; J gene: TRBJ2-7; CDR3 protein: CASSVLYEQYF; CDR3 DNA: TGTGCCAGCAGCGTCCTTTACGAGCAGTACTTC
clone size: NA; V gene: TRBV30; D gene: NA; J gene: TRBJ2-2; CDR3 protein: CGRRTENTGELFF; CDR3 DNA: TGTGGTCGGAGGACGGAGAACACCGGGGAGCTGTTTTTT